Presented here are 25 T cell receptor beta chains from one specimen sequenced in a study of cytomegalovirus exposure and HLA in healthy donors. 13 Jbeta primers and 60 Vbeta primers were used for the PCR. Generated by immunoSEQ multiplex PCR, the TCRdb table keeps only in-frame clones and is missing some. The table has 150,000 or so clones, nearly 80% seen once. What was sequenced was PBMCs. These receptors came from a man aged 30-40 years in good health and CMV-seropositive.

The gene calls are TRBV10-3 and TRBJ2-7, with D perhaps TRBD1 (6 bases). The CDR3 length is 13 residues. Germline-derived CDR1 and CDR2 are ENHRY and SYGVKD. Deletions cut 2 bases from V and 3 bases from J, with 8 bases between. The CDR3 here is CAISERTDYEQYF. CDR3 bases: TGTGCCATCAGTGAGCGGACAGACTACGAGCAGTACTTC.

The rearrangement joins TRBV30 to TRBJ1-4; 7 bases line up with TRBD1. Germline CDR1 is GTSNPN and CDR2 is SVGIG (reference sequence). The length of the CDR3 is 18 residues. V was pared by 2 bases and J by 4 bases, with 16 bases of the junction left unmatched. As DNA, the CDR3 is TGTGCCTGGAGTCCAACGGGAGGGAGGGACAGCTTTAATGAAAAACTGTTTTTT. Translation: CAWSPTGGRDSFNEKLFF.

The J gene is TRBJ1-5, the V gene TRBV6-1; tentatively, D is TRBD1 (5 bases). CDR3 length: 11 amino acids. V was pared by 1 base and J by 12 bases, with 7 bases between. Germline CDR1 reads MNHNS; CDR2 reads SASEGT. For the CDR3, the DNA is TGTGCCAGCAGTGAAGAGGGGCGCCAGCATTTT. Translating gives CASSEEGRQHF.

CDR3 nucleotides: TGTGCCTGGAGTGTAGGGGAGAACACTGAAGCTTTCTTT. Protein sequence: CAWSVGENTEAFF. The rearrangement joins TRBV30 to TRBJ1-1; the D gene is possibly TRBD1 (5 bases). V gave up 0 bases and J gave up 1 base, with 6 bases separating them. The CDR3 extends over 13 amino acids. Per the germline V gene, CDR1 is GTSNPN and CDR2 is SVGIG (reference sequence).

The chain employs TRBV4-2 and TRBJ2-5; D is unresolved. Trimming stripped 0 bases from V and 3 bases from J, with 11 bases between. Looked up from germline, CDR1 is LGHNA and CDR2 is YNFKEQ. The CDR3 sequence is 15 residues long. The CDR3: CASSQEPRSEETQYF. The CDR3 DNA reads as TGTGCCAGCAGCCAAGAGCCACGGTCGGAAGAGACCCAGTACTTC.

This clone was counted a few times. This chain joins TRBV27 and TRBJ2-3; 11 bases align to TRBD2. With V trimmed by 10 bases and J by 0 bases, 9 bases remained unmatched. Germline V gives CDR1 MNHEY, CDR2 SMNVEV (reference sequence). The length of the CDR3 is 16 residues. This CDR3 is CATKIRLAGSTDTQYF. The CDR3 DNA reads TGTGCCACCAAAATAAGACTAGCGGGGAGCACAGATACGCAGTATTTT.

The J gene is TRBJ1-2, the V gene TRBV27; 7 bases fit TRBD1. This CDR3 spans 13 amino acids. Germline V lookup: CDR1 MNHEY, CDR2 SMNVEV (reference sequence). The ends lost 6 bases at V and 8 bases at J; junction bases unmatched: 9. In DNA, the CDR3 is TGTGCCAGCAGGGCGACAGGGCTCTACGGCTACACCTTC. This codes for CASRATGLYGYTF.

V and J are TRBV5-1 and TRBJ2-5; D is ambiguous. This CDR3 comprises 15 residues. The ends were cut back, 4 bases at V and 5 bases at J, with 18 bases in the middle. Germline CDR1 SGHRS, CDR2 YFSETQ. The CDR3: CASSPQPSQVETQYF. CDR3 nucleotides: TGCGCCAGCAGCCCACAGCCCTCCCAGGTGGAGACCCAGTACTTC.

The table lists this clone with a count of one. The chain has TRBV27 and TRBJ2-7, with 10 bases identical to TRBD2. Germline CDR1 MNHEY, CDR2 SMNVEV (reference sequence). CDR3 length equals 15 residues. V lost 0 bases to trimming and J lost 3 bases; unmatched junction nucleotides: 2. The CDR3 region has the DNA TGTGCCAGCAGTTTATCACTAGCGGGGAACTACGAGCAGTACTTC. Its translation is CASSLSLAGNYEQYF.

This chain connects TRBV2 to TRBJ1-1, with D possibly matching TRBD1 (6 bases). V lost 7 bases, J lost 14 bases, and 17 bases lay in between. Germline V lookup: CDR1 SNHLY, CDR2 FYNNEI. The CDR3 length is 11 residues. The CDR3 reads CASKTGGGEFF. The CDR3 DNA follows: TGTGCCAGCAAAACAGGAGGGGGGGAATTCTTT.

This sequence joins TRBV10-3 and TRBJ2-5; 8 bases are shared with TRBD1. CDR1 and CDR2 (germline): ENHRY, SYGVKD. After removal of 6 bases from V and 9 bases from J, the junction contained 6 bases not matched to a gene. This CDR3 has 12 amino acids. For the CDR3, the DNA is TGTGCCATCAGAAACGACAGGGGCGCCCAGTACTTC. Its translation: CAIRNDRGAQYF.

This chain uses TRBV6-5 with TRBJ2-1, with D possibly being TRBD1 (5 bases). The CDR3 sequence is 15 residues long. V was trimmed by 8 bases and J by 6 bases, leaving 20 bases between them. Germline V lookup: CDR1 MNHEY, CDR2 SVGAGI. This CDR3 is CASGDRDSYSNEQFF. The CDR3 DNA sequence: TGTGCCAGCGGAGACCGCGACAGCTACAGCAATGAGCAGTTCTTC.

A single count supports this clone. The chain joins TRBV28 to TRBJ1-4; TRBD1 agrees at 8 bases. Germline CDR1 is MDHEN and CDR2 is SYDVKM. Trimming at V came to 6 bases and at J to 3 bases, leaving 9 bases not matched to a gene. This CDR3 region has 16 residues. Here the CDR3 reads CASRRQGARSNEKLFF. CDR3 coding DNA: TGTGCCAGCAGGCGGCAGGGGGCGCGATCTAATGAAAAACTGTTTTTT.

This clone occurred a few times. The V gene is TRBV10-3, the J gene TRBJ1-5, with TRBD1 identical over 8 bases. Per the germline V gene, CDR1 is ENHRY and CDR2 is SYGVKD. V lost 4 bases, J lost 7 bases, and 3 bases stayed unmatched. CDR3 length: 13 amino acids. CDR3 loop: CAISADRGQPQHF. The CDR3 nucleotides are TGTGCCATCAGTGCAGACAGGGGCCAGCCCCAGCATTTT.

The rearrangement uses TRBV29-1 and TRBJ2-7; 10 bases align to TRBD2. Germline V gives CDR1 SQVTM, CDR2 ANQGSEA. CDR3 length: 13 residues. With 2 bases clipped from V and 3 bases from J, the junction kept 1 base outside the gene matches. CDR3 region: CSVEPSGGYEQYF. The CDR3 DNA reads TGCAGCGTTGAACCTAGCGGGGGCTACGAGCAGTACTTC.

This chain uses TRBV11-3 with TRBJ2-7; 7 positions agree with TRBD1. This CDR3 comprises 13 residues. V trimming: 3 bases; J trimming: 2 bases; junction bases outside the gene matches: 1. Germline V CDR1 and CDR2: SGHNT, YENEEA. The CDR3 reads CASSLTGPYEQYF. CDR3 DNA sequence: TGTGCCAGCAGCTTGACAGGGCCCTACGAGCAGTACTTC.

The CDR3 DNA sequence: TGCGCCAGCAGCTTGGGACAGTTTATATTGGGGCCTAGTGAGCAGTTCTTC. It codes for CASSLGQFILGPSEQFF. The rearrangement joins TRBV5-1 to TRBJ2-1; D is possibly TRBD1 (5 bases). V was shortened by 0 bases and J by 9 bases, with 22 bases between the two germline ends. The CDR3 extends over 17 amino acids. The germline V gene encodes CDR1 SGHRS and CDR2 YFSETQ. The full variable domain, rest sourced from reference TRBV5-1 and TRBJ2-1, is KAGVTQTPRYLIKTRGQQVTLSCSPISGHRSVSWYQQTPGQGLQFLFEYFSETQRNKGNFPGRFSGRQFSNSRSEMNVSTLELGDSALYLCASSLGQFILGPSEQFFGPGTRLTVL.

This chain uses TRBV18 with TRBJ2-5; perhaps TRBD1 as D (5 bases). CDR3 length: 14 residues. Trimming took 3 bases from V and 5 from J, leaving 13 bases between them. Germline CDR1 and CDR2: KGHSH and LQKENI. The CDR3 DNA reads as TGTGCCAGCTCACCCGCTGGGGCTTGGGAGACCCAGTACTTC. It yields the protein CASSPAGAWETQYF.

CDR3 loop: CASSLPAGGVIREQFF. CDR3 coding DNA: TGTGCCAGCAGCTTACCAGCGGGAGGGGTGATTCGGGAGCAGTTCTTC. The rearrangement uses TRBV5-6 and TRBJ2-1; TRBD2 matches 10 bases. J was trimmed by 10 bases and V by 2 bases; bases with no gene match: 12. The CDR3 sequence is 16 residues long. Germline CDR1 is SGHDT and CDR2 is YYEEEE.

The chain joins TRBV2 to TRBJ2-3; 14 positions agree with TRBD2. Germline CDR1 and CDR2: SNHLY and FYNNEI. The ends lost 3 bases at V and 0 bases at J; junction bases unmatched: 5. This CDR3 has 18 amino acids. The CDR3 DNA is TGTGCCAGCAGTGAGGGGGGACTAGCGGGAGTAAGCACAGATACGCAGTATTTT. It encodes CASSEGGLAGVSTDTQYF.

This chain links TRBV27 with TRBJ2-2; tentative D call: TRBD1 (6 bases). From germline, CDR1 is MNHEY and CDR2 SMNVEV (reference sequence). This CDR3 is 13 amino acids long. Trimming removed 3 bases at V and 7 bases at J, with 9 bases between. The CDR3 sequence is CASSFGGGGELFF. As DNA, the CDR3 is TGTGCCAGCAGTTTTGGGGGCGGCGGGGAGCTGTTTTTT.

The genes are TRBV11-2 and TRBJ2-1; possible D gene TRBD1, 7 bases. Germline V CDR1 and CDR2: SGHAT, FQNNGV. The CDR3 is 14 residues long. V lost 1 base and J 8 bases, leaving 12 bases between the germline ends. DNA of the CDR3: TGTGCCAGCAGCTTAGGGCGGGGACAGTATGAGCAGTTCTTC. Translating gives CASSLGRGQYEQFF.

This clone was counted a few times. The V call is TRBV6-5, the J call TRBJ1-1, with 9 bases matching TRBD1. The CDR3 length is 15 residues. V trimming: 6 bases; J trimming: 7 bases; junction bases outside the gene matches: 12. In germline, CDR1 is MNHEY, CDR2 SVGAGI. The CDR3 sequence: CASRQRGQGGSEAFF. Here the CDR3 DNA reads TGTGCCAGCAGACAGAGGGGACAGGGTGGGAGTGAAGCTTTCTTT.

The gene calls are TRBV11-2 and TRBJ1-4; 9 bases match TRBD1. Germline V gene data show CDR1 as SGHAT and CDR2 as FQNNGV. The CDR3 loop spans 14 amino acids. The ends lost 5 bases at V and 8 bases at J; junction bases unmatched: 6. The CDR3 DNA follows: TGTGCCAGCAGCCAGGGGGACAGGGAAGAAAAACTGTTTTTT. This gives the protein CASSQGDREEKLFF.

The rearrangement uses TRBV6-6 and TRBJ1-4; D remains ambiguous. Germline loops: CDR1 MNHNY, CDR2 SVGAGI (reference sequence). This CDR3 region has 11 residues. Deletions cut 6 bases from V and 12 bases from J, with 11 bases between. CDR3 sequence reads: CASSPQAQLFF. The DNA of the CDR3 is TGTGCCAGCAGCCCGCAAGCCCAACTGTTTTTT.